This T cell receptor (beta chain) was sequenced for a study of vaccination and CD4 T cells after COVID-19. Study observations and caveats: Analysis of convalescent patients found that 304 of 307 vaccine-specific clones were spike mono-reactive.

Documented treatment: approximately 9-day PBMC culture with coronavirus spike peptide pools or control peptides (ViraFEST assay). Expanded clonotypes were found by TCR sequencing after peptide-pool stimulation (ViraFEST). The authors isolated CD4+ T cells by negative selection after nine to eleven days of culture. Once obtained from cultured CD4+ T cells, the DNA was sequenced using the Oncomine TCR Beta short-read assay. TCRdb passed the PCR reads through MiXCR, listing each CDR3 protein once. The sample lists more than 15,000 distinct CDR3 sequences; 50% to 75% were seen once. CDR1 is DFQATT, CDR2 SNEGSKA, per germline (reference sequence). V gave up 6 bases and J gave up 4 bases, with 16 bases separating them. This CDR3 is 14 amino acids long. This clonotype showed up just a few times. Antigen unknown.

The chain employs TRBV20-1 and TRBJ1-5; TRBD1 might be the D (6 bases). Sequencing was carried out using CD4+ T cells from blood, cultured in vitro. The origin of this receptor is a human donor who had recovered from COVID-19. CDR3 nucleotide sequence: TGCAGTGCCAAAGGGACAATCGTAAATCAGCCCCAGCATTTT. Amino acids: CSAKGTIVNQPQHF.